This T cell receptor beta chain was captured in a study of T-cell memory formation after mild COVID-19. At least ten counts were recorded for this clonotype. TCRdb reanalysed the 5' RACE reads using MiXCR and keeps one entry per CDR3 protein. This table holds under 300,000 distinct CDR3 sequences, roughly 15% found once. Trimming stripped 8 bases from V and 7 bases from J, with 17 bases between. Germline lookup yields CDR1 MGHDK and CDR2 SYGVNS. The CDR3 runs 13 residues. This TCR derives from a man younger than 35 who had mild COVID-19 (a few samples of this study predate the infection). Cell type and time point are not known. The V call is TRBV25-1, the J call TRBJ2-5, with a tentative D call TRBD1 (6 bases). Input material: PBMCs or a T cell subset sorted from them (not recorded which). CDR3 DNA sequence: TGTGCCAGCCGGGACACTGGGTTTGGGACCCAGTACTTC. This codes for CASRDTGFGTQYF.